These 27 T cell receptor beta chains share one sample of origin, sequenced in a study of human T cells and chemical hapten exposure. Noted time point: pre-sensitization, week 0. The treatment was: therapeutic diphenylcyclopropenone sensitization with weekly scalp DPC. Each CDR3 protein gets one entry after TCRdb re-called the RACE reads with MiXCR. The table shows roughly 380,000 distinct CDR3 sequences, with less than 6.5% occurring only once. The sequences come from whole blood, collected in connection with sensitization to the hapten diphenylcyclopropenone (DPC). These receptors were taken from a woman aged 45-65 years with alopecia areata. Some clones in this sample may be carry-over from other donors' samples.

The rearrangement joins TRBV20-1 to TRBJ1-6; 7 bases match TRBD1. CDR3 length: 16 amino acids. The ends lost 5 bases at V and 0 bases at J; junction bases unmatched: 7. Looked up from germline, CDR1 is DFQATT and CDR2 is SNEGSKA (reference sequence). The CDR3 loop reads CSAPGTESSYNSPLHF. The CDR3 region has the DNA TGCAGTGCTCCTGGGACAGAGAGCTCCTATAATTCACCCCTCCACTTT.

The chain carries TRBV29-1 and TRBJ2-3; 9 bases map to TRBD1. The CDR3 length is 14 residues. Germline V gives CDR1 SQVTM, CDR2 ANQGSEA. V shed 7 bases and J 0 bases; nucleotides not matched to a gene: 5. The CDR3 sequence: CSGTGETSTDTQYF. Written as DNA, the CDR3 is TGCAGCGGGACAGGGGAAACTAGCACAGATACGCAGTATTTT.

The rearrangement links TRBV6-1 to TRBJ1-2; TRBD1 agrees at 8 bases. This CDR3 comprises 14 residues. Germline V CDR1 and CDR2: MNHNS, SASEGT. After removal of 0 bases from V and 7 bases from J, the junction contained 4 bases not matched to a gene. CDR3 in amino acids: CASSEARTGLGYTF. The CDR3 region has the DNA TGTGCCAGCAGTGAAGCCCGGACAGGGCTTGGCTACACCTTC.

This clonotype was recorded a few times. V is TRBV6-2 or TRBV6-3 and J is TRBJ2-6; no clear D gene. CDR3 length equals 10 residues. The germline gives CDR1 MNHEY, CDR2 SVGEGT. V was clipped by 6 bases and J by 6 bases, with 0 bases between them. CDR3 bases: TGTGCCAGCAGGGCCAACGTCCTGACTTTC. It translates to CASRANVLTF.

In its sample, this clonotype was seen many times. This chain connects TRBV13 to TRBJ1-3; no firm D call. The CDR3 consists of 15 residues. The germline V gene encodes CDR1 PRHDT and CDR2 FYEKMQ (reference sequence). V lost 2 bases and J lost 0, with 8 bases in between. The CDR3 region is CASSLKQTSGNTIYF. DNA of the CDR3: TGTGCCAGCAGCTTAAAACAGACCTCTGGAAACACCATATATTTT. Full variable domain (remainder filled in from reference TRBV13 and TRBJ1-3): AAGVIQSPRHLIKEKRETATLKCYPIPRHDTVYWYQQGPGQDPQFLISFYEKMQSDKGSIPDRFSAQQFSDYHSELNMSSLELGDSALYFCASSLKQTSGNTIYFGEGSWLTVV.

This clonotype was detected ten times or more. The rearrangement links TRBV20-1 to TRBJ2-6; D might be TRBD1 or TRBD2, each matching 5 bases. Germline-derived CDR1 and CDR2 are DFQATT and SNEGSKA (reference sequence). V dropped 5 bases and J dropped 1 base, with 9 bases sitting between them. The CDR3 is 14 amino acids. CDR3 amino acids: CSARGVSGANVLTF. The CDR3 DNA reads as TGCAGTGCTCGAGGGGTTTCTGGGGCCAACGTCCTGACTTTC.

This clonotype was seen only a few times. This chain joins TRBV28 and TRBJ2-1, with D unresolved. V was trimmed by 6 bases and J by 0 bases, leaving 12 bases between them. The germline CDR1 and CDR2 sequences are MDHEN and SYDVKM. CDR3 length: 15 amino acids. The CDR3 reads CASSMAGSSYNEQFF. DNA of the CDR3: TGTGCCAGCAGCATGGCAGGCAGCTCCTACAATGAGCAGTTCTTC.

This clonotype was observed a handful of times. This rearrangement joins TRBV13 to TRBJ1-1; tentative D call: TRBD1 (6 bases). The CDR3 has 15 residues. Between the trimmed V and J ends, which lost 0 bases and 6 bases, there was a span of 14 bases. The V gene's germline CDR1 is PRHDT and CDR2 FYEKMQ (reference sequence). As DNA, the CDR3 is TGTGCCAGCAGCTTAGGCGCAGGGGTTCACCCTGAAGCTTTCTTT. As protein: CASSLGAGVHPEAFF.

This clonotype was counted ten times or more. The DNA of the CDR3 is TGTGCCAGCAGCGTAGCTCTCGGGGGGGTAGAAGAGCAGTTCTTC. Translating it yields CASSVALGGVEEQFF. This chain links TRBV9 with TRBJ2-1; TRBD2 matches at 8 bases. Trimming cost V 0 bases and J 10 bases; bases outside gene matches: 9. CDR3 length equals 15 residues. In germline, CDR1 is SGDLS, CDR2 YYNGEE. Complete variable domain (other parts from reference TRBV9 and TRBJ2-1): DSGVTQTPKHLITATGQRVTLRCSPRSGDLSVYWYQQSLDQGLQFLIQYYNGEERAKGNILERFSAQQFPDLHSELNLSSLELGDSALYFCASSVALGGVEEQFFGPGTRLTVL.

This clonotype was observed a handful of times. J is TRBJ2-3 and V is TRBV7-2; D gene unclear. This CDR3 spans 13 amino acids. V was trimmed by 6 bases and J by 4 bases, leaving 11 bases between them. CDR1 is SGHTA and CDR2 is FQGNSA in the germline V gene. Here the CDR3 reads CASRTQTSDTQYF. CDR3 bases: TGTGCCAGCAGGACCCAGACTTCAGATACGCAGTATTTT.

This clonotype was picked up many times. This chain connects TRBV12-3 or TRBV12-4 to TRBJ2-1; 8 bases are shared with TRBD2. The CDR3 covers 19 residues. Losses at the gene ends were 0 bases for V and 0 bases for J; bases not matched to a gene: 10. As DNA, the CDR3 is TGTGCCAGCAGTTTAGCGCTGTTCCCTGCGGGGGGCTCCTACAATGAGCAGTTCTTC. Protein: CASSLALFPAGGSYNEQFF.

This clonotype was observed many times. The V gene is TRBV9, the J gene TRBJ1-1, with D tentatively TRBD1 (5 bases). The CDR3 extends over 15 amino acids. Germline CDR1 SGDLS, CDR2 YYNGEE. Trimming took off 4 bases at V and 4 bases at J, with 17 bases between the two ends. The CDR3 DNA follows: TGTGCCAGCAGCCCAGGGCCCCAAAGTGGCACTGAAGCTTTCTTT. Residues: CASSPGPQSGTEAFF.

CDR3 DNA: TGTGCCAGCAGGTCCCATGGGGGTTCGGGGAATCAGCCCCAGCATTTT. This codes for CASRSHGGSGNQPQHF. The V gene is TRBV6-2 or TRBV6-3, the J gene TRBJ1-5, with D maybe TRBD1 (5 bases). CDR1 MNHEY and CDR2 SVGEGT come from the germline V gene. V was trimmed by 6 bases and J by 4 bases, leaving 19 bases between them. The CDR3 totals 16 residues.

The chain has TRBV28 and TRBJ2-5, with D unclear. The germline V gene encodes CDR1 MDHEN and CDR2 SYDVKM. The CDR3 has 14 amino acids. V gave up 2 bases and J gave up 5 bases, with 12 bases separating them. In DNA, the CDR3 is TGTGCCAGCAGTTTACCCTCTTTCGCGGAGACCCAGTACTTC. It translates to CASSLPSFAETQYF.

This clonotype occurred many times. This chain uses TRBV6-6 with TRBJ2-1; 10 bases are shared with TRBD2. There are 15 residues in the CDR3. Germline-derived CDR1 and CDR2 are MNHNY and SVGAGI (reference sequence). The V gene end was trimmed by 7 bases and the J gene end by 6 bases; junction bases not matched to a gene: 9. The CDR3 nucleotides read TGTGCCAGCACCCCAGCGGGAGGGCCGATCAATGAGCAGTTCTTC. Protein product: CASTPAGGPINEQFF.

The chain combines TRBV7-9 with TRBJ1-6; D gene unclear. Trimming stripped 5 bases from V and 9 bases from J, with 11 bases between. This CDR3 contains 13 residues. CDR1 and CDR2 (germline): SEHNR, FQNEAQ (reference sequence). CDR3 sequence: CASSPSPVSPLHF. DNA for the CDR3: TGTGCCAGCAGCCCGTCCCCTGTTTCACCCCTCCACTTT.

This clonotype showed up just a few times. J is TRBJ2-2 and V is TRBV12-5; 7 bases map to TRBD1. Trimming took 7 bases from V and 6 from J; bases not matched to a gene: 11. Per the germline V gene, CDR1 is LGHNT and CDR2 is FRNRAP. The CDR3 consists of 15 residues. In DNA, the CDR3 is TGTGCTAGTGCCCCGGGACAGAACTTCGCCGGGGAGCTGTTTTTT. Translation gives CASAPGQNFAGELFF.

The table lists this clonotype with many counts. V gene TRBV9 combines with J gene TRBJ1-1; 7 nucleotides match TRBD1. CDR3 length: 14 amino acids. V shed 4 bases, J shed 4 bases, and the junction held 7 bases outside the gene matches. Germline V gene sequence: CDR1 SGDLS, CDR2 YYNGEE. Here the CDR3 reads CASSPHRGSTEAFF. The CDR3 DNA follows: TGTGCCAGCAGCCCCCACAGGGGAAGCACTGAAGCTTTCTTT.

V is TRBV5-8 and J is TRBJ1-1; D uncertain. Germline V gene lookup returns CDR1 SGHTS and CDR2 YDEGEE. CDR3 length: 14 residues. V was cut by 0 bases and J by 5 bases, with 11 bases left in between. This CDR3 is CASSLAQGRTEAFF. CDR3 bases: TGTGCCAGCAGCTTGGCCCAAGGTCGGACTGAAGCTTTCTTT.

As concerns this clonotype: With a much larger clone just one base away, this may be a read error. This chain connects TRBV2 to TRBJ1-1, with D possibly TRBD1 on 6 matching bases. Germline loops: CDR1 SNHLY, CDR2 FYNNEI. CDR3 size: 14 residues. The CDR3 sequence: CASSGQVWDTGAFF. The CDR3 DNA follows: TGTGCCAGCAGTGGGCAGGTGTGGGACACTGGAGCTTTCTTT.

This clonotype was seen many times. The genes are TRBV6-2 or TRBV6-3 and TRBJ2-2; no definite D call. CDR1 and CDR2 from the germline V gene are MNHEY and SVGEGT. Trimming took 6 bases from V and 0 from J, leaving 11 bases between them. The CDR3 has 15 amino acids. The chain's CDR3 is CASSRSTPNTGELFF. CDR3 nucleotides: TGTGCCAGCAGCAGATCCACCCCGAACACCGGGGAGCTGTTTTTT.

The sample holds a few counts of this clonotype. This chain uses TRBV27 with TRBJ1-1, with D maybe TRBD1 (6 bases). Germline V gene lookup returns CDR1 MNHEY and CDR2 SMNVEV (reference sequence). CDR3 length equals 15 residues. The V end lost 5 bases, the J end lost 6 bases, and 19 bases lay between the germline ends. The CDR3: CASSPRYRGLSEAFF. As DNA, the CDR3 is TGTGCCAGCAGTCCCAGATACCGGGGGCTCTCTGAAGCTTTCTTT.

This rearrangement joins TRBV7-8 to TRBJ1-1; no reliable D call. CDR3 length: 13 residues. V was trimmed by 4 bases and J by 7 bases, leaving 13 bases between them. Per the germline V gene, CDR1 is SGHVS and CDR2 is FQNEAQ. The CDR3 DNA is TGTGCCAGCAGCTACGACACCCTCGGTGAAGCTTTCTTT. Translated, it gives CASSYDTLGEAFF.

This clonotype was detected a few times. The genes are TRBV20-1 and TRBJ1-6; D unresolved. This CDR3 is 18 amino acids long. The ends were cut back, 2 bases at V and 0 bases at J, with 17 bases in the middle. Germline V gene sequence: CDR1 DFQATT, CDR2 SNEGSKA (reference sequence). The CDR3 spells CSARNSAGRSSYNSPLHF. CDR3 coding DNA: TGCAGTGCTAGAAACTCCGCGGGTCGCAGCTCCTATAATTCACCCCTCCACTTT.

The table lists this clonotype with a few counts. The gene calls are TRBV6-1 and TRBJ2-1; 8 nucleotides line up with TRBD1. V lost 5 bases and J lost 0; bases outside the gene matches: 12. Germline loops: CDR1 MNHNS, CDR2 SASEGT. This CDR3 contains 18 residues. CDR3 in DNA: TGTGCCAGCAGTAGCCCGGGACAGGAAGCTTCCTCCTACAATGAGCAGTTCTTC. Translation: CASSSPGQEASSYNEQFF.

This clonotype was recorded many times. J is TRBJ2-7 and V is TRBV7-7; D is tentatively TRBD1 or TRBD2 (5 bases each). This CDR3 region has 15 residues. Trimming cost V 5 bases and J 1 base, with 15 bases left between them. Germline CDR1 and CDR2: SSHAT and FNYEAQ (reference sequence). CDR3 in DNA: TGTGCCAGCAGCGTGGGACCGGGTTCATCCTACGAGCAGTACTTC. Protein product: CASSVGPGSSYEQYF.

This clonotype showed up just a few times. This chain uses TRBV7-6 with TRBJ2-5; 7 positions match TRBD1. The ends lost 5 bases at V and 2 bases at J; junction bases unmatched: 5. CDR3 length: 14 residues. CDR1 SGHVS and CDR2 FNYEAQ come from the germline V gene. CDR3 sequence reads: CASSPQGRQETQYF. CDR3 sequence (DNA): TGTGCCAGCAGCCCACAGGGGCGACAAGAGACCCAGTACTTC.